These 25 T cell receptor beta chains came from one sample sequenced in a study of neurological immune-mediated disorders. TCRdb reanalysed the 5' RACE reads using MiXCR and keeps one entry per CDR3 protein. The data show under 50,000 distinct CDR3 sequences, roughly 25% seen once. What was sequenced was PBMCs. The receptor set was obtained from a woman in her 70s in good health.

The V gene is TRBV5-1, the J gene TRBJ1-6, with 7 bases identical to TRBD1. In germline, CDR1 is SGHRS, CDR2 YFSETQ. The CDR3 is 14 amino acids. J gave up 8 bases and V 1 base, and 3 bases lay outside the gene matches. CDR3: CASSLTGVDSPLHF. For the CDR3, the DNA is TGCGCCAGCAGCTTGACAGGGGTTGATTCACCCCTCCACTTT.

This clonotype was counted a few times. The gene calls are TRBV7-2 and TRBJ1-4; TRBD1 is a possible D gene (5 bases). Trimming stripped 5 bases from V and 6 bases from J, with 13 bases between. CDR3 length: 14 residues. Germline loops: CDR1 SGHTA, CDR2 FQGNSA. Here the CDR3 DNA reads TGTGCCAGCAGCCCCTGGACAATGGATGAAAAACTGTTTTTT. It is translated as CASSPWTMDEKLFF.

In this sample, this clonotype turned up many times. The V gene is TRBV7-3, the J gene TRBJ1-1; D might be TRBD1 (5 bases). The CDR3 has 15 residues. Germline CDR1 is SGHTA and CDR2 is FQGTGA. V was trimmed by 5 bases and J by 3 bases, leaving 16 bases between them. This CDR3 reads CASSLNGQGYTEAFF. CDR3 bases: TGTGCCAGCAGCCTAAATGGGCAGGGATACACTGAAGCTTTCTTT. Full variable domain (rest looked up from reference TRBV7-3 and TRBJ1-1): GAGVSQTPSNKVTEKGKYVELRCDPISGHTALYWYRQSLGQGPEFLIYFQGTGAADDSGLPNDRFFAVRPEGSVSTLKIQRTERGDSAVYLCASSLNGQGYTEAFFGQGTRLTVV.

Many counts were recorded for this clonotype. This CDR3 is CATSSWEGLAGNEQFF. The DNA for the CDR3 is TGTGCCACCAGCAGTTGGGAGGGACTAGCTGGCAATGAGCAGTTCTTC. This chain joins TRBV15 and TRBJ2-1; TRBD2 agrees at 9 bases. Germline lookup yields CDR1 LNHNV and CDR2 YYDKDF (reference sequence). This CDR3 is built from 16 residues. With 3 bases clipped from V and 6 bases from J, the junction kept 9 bases outside the gene matches.

This clonotype was seen at least ten times. J is TRBJ2-1 and V is TRBV7-9; D call uncertain. Germline CDR1 reads SEHNR; CDR2 reads FQNEAQ (reference sequence). The CDR3 has 11 amino acids. Trimming removed 10 bases from V and 4 bases from J, with 8 bases in between. The CDR3 nucleotides are TGTGCCACCAGGAAGTACAATGAGCAGTTCTTC. This gives the protein CATRKYNEQFF.

This clonotype appeared a single time. The V call is TRBV5-1, the J call TRBJ2-2; 11 bases are a match to TRBD2. The CDR3 extends over 15 amino acids. Germline assignment: CDR1 SGHRS and CDR2 YFSETQ. Unmatched junction bases numbered 4, after V lost 4 bases and J lost 5 bases. The CDR3: CASSGVAGGTGELFF. CDR3 DNA: TGCGCCAGCAGCGGAGTAGCGGGGGGGACCGGGGAGCTGTTTTTT.

CDR3 loop: CASRLRLAGGPYNEQFF. CDR3 coding DNA: TGTGCAAGTCGCTTACGACTAGCGGGAGGCCCATACAATGAGCAGTTCTTC. The gene calls are TRBV12-2 and TRBJ2-1; the D call TRBD2 from the table was never checked on the DNA. TRBV12-2 is a known pseudogene. The CDR3 is 17 amino acids.

This clonotype was found many times. The chain employs TRBV6-1 and TRBJ1-1, with D perhaps matching TRBD1 (5 bases). Trimming removed 2 bases at V and 5 bases at J, with 15 bases between. CDR1 MNHNS and CDR2 SASEGT come from the germline V gene. The CDR3 contains 15 residues. The CDR3 DNA sequence: TGTGCCAGCAGTGAACTCGGGGACCGAAATACTGAAGCTTTCTTT. Translated: CASSELGDRNTEAFF.

This clonotype was seen only a few times. The chain employs TRBV20-1 and TRBJ2-1, with 10 bases identical to TRBD2. CDR1 is DFQATT and CDR2 is SNEGSKA in the germline V gene (reference sequence). The CDR3 covers 13 residues. The trim removed 6 bases at V and 4 bases at J, leaving 3 bases unmatched. CDR3 DNA sequence: TGCAGTGCCCGGACTAGCGGTTACAATGAGCAGTTCTTC. Translated: CSARTSGYNEQFF.

This clonotype was counted many times. The gene calls are TRBV28 and TRBJ2-1, with 7 bases identical to TRBD2. CDR3 length equals 14 residues. V was clipped by 2 bases and J by 10 bases; unmatched bases: 8. CDR1 is MDHEN and CDR2 is SYDVKM in the germline V gene. The CDR3 region has the DNA TGTGCCAGCAGTTTAGGGACTACCGTTCAGGAGCAGTTCTTC. The encoded protein is CASSLGTTVQEQFF.

This clonotype was picked up many times. The CDR3 DNA reads TGCAGTGCTCGGGACAGGGGGCCGGGCTCCTATAATTCACCCCTCCACTTT. Protein: CSARDRGPGSYNSPLHF. This chain joins TRBV20-1 and TRBJ1-6, with 12 bases that match TRBD1. The CDR3 is made up of 17 amino acids. Germline values: CDR1 DFQATT, CDR2 SNEGSKA (reference sequence). Losses at the gene ends were 5 bases for V and 0 bases for J; bases not matched to a gene: 5.

This clonotype was observed many times. This chain connects TRBV5-1 to TRBJ1-1; TRBD1 might be the D (6 bases). V lost 7 bases, J lost 2 bases, and 15 bases lay in between. Germline CDR1 reads SGHRS; CDR2 reads YFSETQ. This CDR3 is built from 14 residues. The chain's CDR3 is CASQGPGTNTEAFF. CDR3 DNA sequence: TGCGCCAGCCAGGGGCCGGGGACCAACACTGAAGCTTTCTTT. Full variable domain (rest looked up from reference TRBV5-1 and TRBJ1-1): KAGVTQTPRYLIKTRGQQVTLSCSPISGHRSVSWYQQTPGQGLQFLFEYFSETQRNKGNFPGRFSGRQFSNSRSEMNVSTLELGDSALYLCASQGPGTNTEAFFGQGTRLTVV.

This clonotype was recorded many times. J is TRBJ2-7 and V is TRBV7-2, with 11 nucleotides matching TRBD2. From germline, CDR1 is SGHTA and CDR2 FQGNSA. The CDR3 consists of 14 residues. V dropped 5 bases and J dropped 5; count of bases not matched to a gene: 5. DNA for the CDR3: TGTGCCAGCAGCCTTAGCGGGGGGGGGCACGAGCAGTACTTC. This encodes CASSLSGGGHEQYF.

The CDR3 sequence: CASVLFGISSGANVLTF. CDR3 nucleotides: TGTGCCAGCGTTTTGTTTGGGATTAGCTCTGGGGCCAACGTCCTGACTTTC. V is TRBV2 and J is TRBJ2-6; no reliable D call. The CDR3 is made up of 17 amino acids. Germline CDR1 and CDR2: SNHLY and FYNNEI. V lost 8 bases, J lost 0 bases, and 17 bases lay in between.

There are many counts of this clonotype. The rearrangement links TRBV5-1 to TRBJ2-2; maybe TRBD1 (5 bases). V was trimmed by 5 bases and J by 5 bases, leaving 13 bases between them. Per the germline V gene, CDR1 is SGHRS and CDR2 is YFSETQ. The CDR3 runs to 14 residues. The CDR3 sequence is CASRRQGGTGELFF. CDR3 in DNA: TGCGCCAGCAGGCGGCAGGGTGGAACCGGGGAGCTGTTTTTT.

Ten or more counts support this clonotype. The chain links TRBV5-1 to TRBJ2-5; 11 bases are shared with TRBD1. With V trimmed by 0 bases and J by 1 base, 5 bases remained unmatched. CDR1 is SGHRS, CDR2 YFSETQ, per germline. The CDR3 loop spans 17 amino acids. As DNA, the CDR3 is TGCGCCAGCAGCTTGGCCGGGACAGGGGGGGCCCAAGAGACCCAGTACTTC. The encoded protein is CASSLAGTGGAQETQYF.

This clonotype occurred many times. The chain couples TRBV20-1 to TRBJ2-1, with 10 bases lining up with TRBD1. V was clipped by 1 base and J by 4 bases; unmatched bases: 7. The CDR3 loop spans 16 amino acids. The germline gives CDR1 DFQATT, CDR2 SNEGSKA (reference sequence). The CDR3 loop reads CSARVGEGQGYNEQFF. The CDR3 DNA is TGCAGTGCTAGAGTGGGAGAGGGACAGGGGTACAATGAGCAGTTCTTC.

Ten or more counts support this clonotype. V gene TRBV27 combines with J gene TRBJ2-3; TRBD2 agrees at 13 bases. In germline, CDR1 is MNHEY, CDR2 SMNVEV (reference sequence). Trimming at V came to 3 bases and at J to 3 bases, leaving 3 bases not matched to a gene. This CDR3 is 16 amino acids long. As DNA, the CDR3 is TGTGCCAGCAGTTTTGCGACTAGCGGGAGGACAGATACGCAGTATTTT. It translates to CASSFATSGRTDTQYF.

This clonotype was counted many times. The chain combines TRBV29-1 with TRBJ2-2; D gene unclear. Trimming removed 4 bases at V and 1 base at J, with 7 bases between. The CDR3 sequence is 13 residues long. Germline V CDR1 and CDR2: SQVTM, ANQGSEA. In DNA form, the CDR3 reads TGCAGCGTTGGCGCAGGGAACACCGGGGAGCTGTTTTTT. Residues: CSVGAGNTGELFF.

This clonotype has ten or more counts. The rearrangement joins TRBV9 to TRBJ1-1, with a weak D call TRBD1 (5 bases). Germline V gives CDR1 SGDLS, CDR2 YYNGEE. This CDR3 is 14 amino acids long. Trimming stripped 0 bases from V and 0 bases from J, with 6 bases between. The CDR3 DNA reads TGTGCCAGCAGCGTAGGAGGGGTGAACACTGAAGCTTTCTTT. This encodes CASSVGGVNTEAFF.

The chain recombines TRBV6-2 or TRBV6-3 with TRBJ2-7; D ambiguous. Germline V gene lookup returns CDR1 MNHEY and CDR2 SVGEGT. Trimming stripped 6 bases from V and 4 bases from J, with 10 bases between. The CDR3 length is 12 residues. CDR3 region: CASSFGRYEQYF. The CDR3 DNA reads TGTGCCAGCAGCTTTGGGCGTTACGAGCAGTACTTC.

The genes are TRBV5-1 and TRBJ2-1; tentative D call: TRBD2 (6 bases). Germline V gene lookup returns CDR1 SGHRS and CDR2 YFSETQ. The CDR3 is 15 residues long. V gave up 0 bases and J gave up 6 bases, with 13 bases separating them. The CDR3 DNA follows: TGCGCCAGCAGCTTGGGATGGGGGGACCCCAATGAGCAGTTCTTC. This sequence encodes CASSLGWGDPNEQFF.

A few counts support this clonotype. The chain links TRBV5-1 to TRBJ2-5, with D tentatively TRBD1 (6 bases). Trimming left V 3 bases short and J 1 base short, with 19 bases between. Germline CDR1 reads SGHRS; CDR2 reads YFSETQ. This CDR3 has 17 residues. The CDR3 region is CASSSNSGEIGQETQYF. As DNA, the CDR3 is TGCGCCAGCAGCTCAAACTCAGGGGAGATCGGCCAAGAGACCCAGTACTTC.

The sample holds many counts of this clonotype. This chain links TRBV20-1 with TRBJ1-4; perhaps TRBD1 as D (5 bases). This CDR3 has 14 residues. Germline V gives CDR1 DFQATT, CDR2 SNEGSKA (reference sequence). Trimming left V 0 bases short and J 8 bases short, with 13 bases between. The CDR3 DNA sequence: TGCAGTGCTAGAGAAGGGGTTCTTGGCGAAAAACTGTTTTTT. Its protein is CSAREGVLGEKLFF.

V usage is TRBV25-1 and J usage is TRBJ2-5; 16 bases are shared with TRBD2. Trimming took 3 bases from V and 3 from J; bases not matched to a gene: 4. CDR3 length equals 17 residues. Looked up from germline, CDR1 is MGHDK and CDR2 is SYGVNS. The CDR3 DNA follows: TGTGCCAGCAGTGAGGGGACTAGCGGGAGGGGAGAAGAGACCCAGTACTTC. This encodes CASSEGTSGRGEETQYF.